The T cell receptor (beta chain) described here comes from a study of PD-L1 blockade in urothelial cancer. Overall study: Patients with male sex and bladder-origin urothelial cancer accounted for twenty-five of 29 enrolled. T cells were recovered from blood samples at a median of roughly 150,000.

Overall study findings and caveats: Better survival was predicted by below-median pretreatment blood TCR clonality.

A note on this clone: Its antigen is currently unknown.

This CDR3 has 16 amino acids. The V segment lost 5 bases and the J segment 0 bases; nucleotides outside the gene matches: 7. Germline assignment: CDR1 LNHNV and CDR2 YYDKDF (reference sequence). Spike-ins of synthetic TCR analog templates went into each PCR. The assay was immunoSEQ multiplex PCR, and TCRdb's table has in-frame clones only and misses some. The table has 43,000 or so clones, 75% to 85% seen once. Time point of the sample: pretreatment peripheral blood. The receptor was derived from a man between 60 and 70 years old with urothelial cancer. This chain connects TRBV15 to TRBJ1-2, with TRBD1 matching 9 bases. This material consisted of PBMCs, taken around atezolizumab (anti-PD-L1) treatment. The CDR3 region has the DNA TGTGCCACCAGCGGAACAGGGGGCTCTGCTAACTATGGCTACACCTTC. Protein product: CATSGTGGSANYGYTF.